Included here is one TCR beta chain sequence, with context. Its matching antigen is unknown. Unique molecular identifiers were present on the cDNA, which also gained a universal primer site by template switching. TCRdb re-derived calls from the 5' RACE reads in MiXCR, one entry per CDR3 protein. The table includes roughly 720,000 distinct CDR3 sequences, roughly 20% detected once. These data come from a study of identical twins. The study's findings and limits: Invariant cells of the MAIT and iNKT types might have partly distorted the zero-insertion analyses.

CDR1 and CDR2 from the germline V gene are KGHSH and LQKENI. This CDR3 spans 15 amino acids. Deletions cut 6 bases from V and 4 bases from J, with 16 bases between. These records were also assigned to another study, of T cells expressing NK-cell markers. That study reports: The CD3+CD56-NKG2C+ fraction was also led by these clonotypes in several donors.

The rearrangement links TRBV18 to TRBJ2-1; D unclear. The sample taken for sequencing was PBMCs. The origin of this receptor is a woman aged 18-35 years in good health. DNA for the CDR3: TGTGCCAGCTCCCTTAGCCCCTCCCCTTACAATGAGCAGTTCTTC. It codes for CASSLSPSPYNEQFF.